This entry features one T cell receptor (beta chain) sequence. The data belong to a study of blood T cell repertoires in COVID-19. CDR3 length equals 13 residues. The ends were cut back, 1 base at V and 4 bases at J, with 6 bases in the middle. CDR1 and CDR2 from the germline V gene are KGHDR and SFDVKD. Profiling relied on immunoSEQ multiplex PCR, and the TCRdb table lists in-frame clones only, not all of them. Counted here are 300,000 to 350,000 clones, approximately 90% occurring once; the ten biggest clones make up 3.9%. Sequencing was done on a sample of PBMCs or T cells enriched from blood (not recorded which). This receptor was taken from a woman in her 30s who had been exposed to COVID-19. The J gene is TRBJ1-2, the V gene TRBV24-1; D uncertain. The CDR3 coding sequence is TGTGCCACCAGTGATTTTGACTTCTATGGCTACACCTTC. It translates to CATSDFDFYGYTF.